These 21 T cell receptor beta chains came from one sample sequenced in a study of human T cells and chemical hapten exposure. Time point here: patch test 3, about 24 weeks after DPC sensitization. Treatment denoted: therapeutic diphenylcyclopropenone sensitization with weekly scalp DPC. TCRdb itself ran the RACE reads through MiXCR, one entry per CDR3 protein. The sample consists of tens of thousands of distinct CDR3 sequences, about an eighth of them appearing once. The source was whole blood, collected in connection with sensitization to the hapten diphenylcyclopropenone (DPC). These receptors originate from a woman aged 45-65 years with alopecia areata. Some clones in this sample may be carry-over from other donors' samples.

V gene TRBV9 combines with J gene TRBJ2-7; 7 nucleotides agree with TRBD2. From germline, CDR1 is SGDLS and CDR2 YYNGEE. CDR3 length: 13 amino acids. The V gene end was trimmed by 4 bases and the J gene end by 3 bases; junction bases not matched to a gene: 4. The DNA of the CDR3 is TGTGCCAGCAGCCCCGGACTAGACTACGAGCAGTACTTC. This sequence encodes CASSPGLDYEQYF.

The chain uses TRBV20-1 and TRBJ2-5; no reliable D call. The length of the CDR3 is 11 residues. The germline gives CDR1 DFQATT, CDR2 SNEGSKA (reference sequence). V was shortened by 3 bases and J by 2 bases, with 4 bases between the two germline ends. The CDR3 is CSASVQETQYF. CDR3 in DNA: TGCAGTGCTAGTGTTCAAGAGACCCAGTACTTC.

The CDR3 loop reads CASSLEGQGPDGYTF. The CDR3 DNA follows: TGTGCCAGCAGCTTAGAAGGACAGGGTCCCGATGGCTACACCTTC. The chain has TRBV7-9 and TRBJ1-2; 8 nucleotides line up with TRBD1. This CDR3 is built from 15 residues. With 1 base clipped from V and 6 bases from J, the junction kept 7 bases outside the gene matches. Germline CDR1 is SEHNR and CDR2 is FQNEAQ (reference sequence).

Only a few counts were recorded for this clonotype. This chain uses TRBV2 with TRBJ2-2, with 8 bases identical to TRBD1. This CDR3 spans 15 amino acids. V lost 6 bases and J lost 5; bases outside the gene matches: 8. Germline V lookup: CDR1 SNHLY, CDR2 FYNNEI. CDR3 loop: CASSLTGARTGELFF. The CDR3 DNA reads TGTGCCAGCAGCCTGACAGGGGCGAGGACCGGGGAGCTGTTTTTT.

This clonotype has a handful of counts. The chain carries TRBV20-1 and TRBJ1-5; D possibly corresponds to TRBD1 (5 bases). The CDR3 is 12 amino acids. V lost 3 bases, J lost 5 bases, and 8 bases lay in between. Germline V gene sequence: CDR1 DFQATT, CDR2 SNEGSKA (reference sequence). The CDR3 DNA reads TGCAGTGCTAGTATGGGGGATCAGCCCCAGCATTTT. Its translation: CSASMGDQPQHF.

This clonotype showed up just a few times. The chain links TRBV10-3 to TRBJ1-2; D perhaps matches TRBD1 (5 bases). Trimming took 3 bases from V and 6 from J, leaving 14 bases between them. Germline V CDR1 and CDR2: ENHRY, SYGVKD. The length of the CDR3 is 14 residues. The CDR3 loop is CAISEVQVVDGYTF. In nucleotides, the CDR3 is TGTGCCATCAGTGAAGTACAGGTGGTCGATGGCTACACCTTC.

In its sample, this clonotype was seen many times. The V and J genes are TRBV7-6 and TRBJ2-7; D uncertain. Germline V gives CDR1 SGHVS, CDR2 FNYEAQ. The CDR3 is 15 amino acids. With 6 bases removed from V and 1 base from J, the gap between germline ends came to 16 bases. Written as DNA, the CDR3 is TGTGCCAGCAGTTCCTTCCAGGAGAGTTCCTACGAGCAGTACTTC. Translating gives CASSSFQESSYEQYF.

The CDR3 here is CASSVGGGMTGANVLTF. The CDR3 nucleotides are TGTGCCAGCAGCGTAGGAGGAGGGATGACTGGGGCCAACGTCCTGACTTTC. V is TRBV9 and J is TRBJ2-6; D might be TRBD2 (6 bases). The CDR3 is 17 amino acids. Trimming pared 0 bases from V and 2 bases from J, leaving 12 bases between. Looked up from germline, CDR1 is SGDLS and CDR2 is YYNGEE.

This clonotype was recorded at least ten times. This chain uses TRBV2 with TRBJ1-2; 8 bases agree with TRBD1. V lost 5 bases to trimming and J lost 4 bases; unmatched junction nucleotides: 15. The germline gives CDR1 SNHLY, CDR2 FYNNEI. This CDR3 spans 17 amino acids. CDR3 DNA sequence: TGTGCCAGCAGTAACCTGAGGGGACAGGCCTGGGGCTATGGCTACACCTTC. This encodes CASSNLRGQAWGYGYTF.

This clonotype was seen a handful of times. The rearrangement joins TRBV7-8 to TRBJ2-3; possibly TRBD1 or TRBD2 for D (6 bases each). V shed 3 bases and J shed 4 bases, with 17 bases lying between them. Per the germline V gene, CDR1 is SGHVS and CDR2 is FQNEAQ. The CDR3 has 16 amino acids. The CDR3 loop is CASSFRLLGGSDTQYF. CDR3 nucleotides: TGTGCCAGCAGCTTTCGATTACTAGGGGGGTCAGATACGCAGTATTTT.

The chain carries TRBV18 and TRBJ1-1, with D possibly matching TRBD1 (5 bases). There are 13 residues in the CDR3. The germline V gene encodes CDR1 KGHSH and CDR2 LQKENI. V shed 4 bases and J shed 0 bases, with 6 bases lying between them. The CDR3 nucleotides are TGTGCCAGCTCACGGGGCATGAACACTGAAGCTTTCTTT. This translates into CASSRGMNTEAFF. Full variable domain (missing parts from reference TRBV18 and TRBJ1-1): NAGVMQNPRHLVRRRGQEARLRCSPMKGHSHVYWYRQLPEEGLKFMVYLQKENIIDESGMPKERFSAEFPKEGPSILRIQQVVRGDSAAYFCASSRGMNTEAFFGQGTRLTVV.

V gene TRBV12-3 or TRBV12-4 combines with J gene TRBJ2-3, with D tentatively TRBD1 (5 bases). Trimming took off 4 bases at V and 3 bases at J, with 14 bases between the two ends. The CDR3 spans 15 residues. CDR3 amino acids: CASSWGTSRTDTQYF. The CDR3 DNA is TGTGCCAGCAGTTGGGGCACATCCCGGACAGATACGCAGTATTTT.

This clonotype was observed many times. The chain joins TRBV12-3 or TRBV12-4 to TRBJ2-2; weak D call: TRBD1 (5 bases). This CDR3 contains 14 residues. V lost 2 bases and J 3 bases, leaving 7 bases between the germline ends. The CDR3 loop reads CASSLQGYTGELFF. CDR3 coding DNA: TGTGCCAGCAGTTTACAGGGATACACCGGGGAGCTGTTTTTT.

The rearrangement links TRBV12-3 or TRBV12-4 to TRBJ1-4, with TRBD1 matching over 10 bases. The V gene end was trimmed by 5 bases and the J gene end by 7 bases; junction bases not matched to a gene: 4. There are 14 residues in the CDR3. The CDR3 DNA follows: TGTGCCAGCAGTAGGACAGGGGGGGTTGAAAAACTGTTTTTT. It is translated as CASSRTGGVEKLFF.

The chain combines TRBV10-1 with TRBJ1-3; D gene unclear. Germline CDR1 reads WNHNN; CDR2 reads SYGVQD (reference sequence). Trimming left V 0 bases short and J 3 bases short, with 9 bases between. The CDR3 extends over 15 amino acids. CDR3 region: CASSESATLGNTIYF. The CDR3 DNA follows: TGCGCCAGCAGTGAGTCTGCGACCCTTGGAAACACCATATATTTT.

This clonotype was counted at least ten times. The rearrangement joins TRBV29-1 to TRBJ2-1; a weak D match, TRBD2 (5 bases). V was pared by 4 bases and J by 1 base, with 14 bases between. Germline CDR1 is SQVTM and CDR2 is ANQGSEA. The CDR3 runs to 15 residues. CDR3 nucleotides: TGCAGCGTTGGAAGAGCGGTCGCTTCCTACAATGAGCAGTTCTTC. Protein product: CSVGRAVASYNEQFF.

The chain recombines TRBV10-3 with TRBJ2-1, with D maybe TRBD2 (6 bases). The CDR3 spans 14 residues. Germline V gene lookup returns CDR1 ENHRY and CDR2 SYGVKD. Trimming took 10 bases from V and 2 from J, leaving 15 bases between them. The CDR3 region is CATTGELAYNEQFF. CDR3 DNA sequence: TGTGCCACCACGGGGGAGCTAGCCTACAATGAGCAGTTCTTC.

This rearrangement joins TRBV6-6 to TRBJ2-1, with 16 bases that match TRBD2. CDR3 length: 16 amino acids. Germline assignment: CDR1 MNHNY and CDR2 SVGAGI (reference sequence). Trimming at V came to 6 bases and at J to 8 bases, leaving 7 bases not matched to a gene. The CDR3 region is CASSPGLAGGLDEQFF. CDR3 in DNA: TGTGCCAGCAGCCCGGGACTAGCGGGAGGGTTAGATGAGCAGTTCTTC.

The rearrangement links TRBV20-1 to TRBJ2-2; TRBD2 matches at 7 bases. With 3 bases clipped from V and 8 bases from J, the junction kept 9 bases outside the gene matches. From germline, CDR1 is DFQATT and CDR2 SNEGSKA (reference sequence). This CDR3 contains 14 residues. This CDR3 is CSASGAGVIGELFF. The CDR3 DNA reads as TGCAGTGCTAGCGGCGCGGGAGTAATAGGGGAGCTGTTTTTT.

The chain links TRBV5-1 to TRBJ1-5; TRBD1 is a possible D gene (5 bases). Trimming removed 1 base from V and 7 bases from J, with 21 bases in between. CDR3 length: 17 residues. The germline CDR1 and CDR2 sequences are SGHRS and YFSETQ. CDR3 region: CASSLRPIGEFNQPQHF. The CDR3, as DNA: TGCGCCAGCAGCTTGCGCCCTATAGGGGAATTCAACCAGCCCCAGCATTTT.

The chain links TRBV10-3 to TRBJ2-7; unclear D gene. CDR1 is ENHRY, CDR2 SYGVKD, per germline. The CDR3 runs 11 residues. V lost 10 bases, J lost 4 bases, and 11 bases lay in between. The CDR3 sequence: CATTASYEQYF. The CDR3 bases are TGTGCCACTACCGCCTCGTACGAGCAGTACTTC.